Given below is one T cell receptor beta chain in context. The germline CDR1 and CDR2 sequences are MNHEY and SMNVEV (reference sequence). There are 15 residues in the CDR3. Trimming removed 4 bases from V and 4 bases from J, with 13 bases in between. Patients underwent thyroid surgery, and none had received any treatment before it. Using MiXCR, TCRdb re-called clones from the PCR reads. Counted here are roughly 15,000 clones, under 35% occurring once; the ten biggest clones make up less than 15%. The data stem from a study of metastatic and nonmetastatic thyroid tumors. The sample comprised adjacent normal tissue. The chain joins TRBV27 to TRBJ2-2, with a possible D match to TRBD2 (6 bases). This TCR derives from a female donor with papillary thyroid cancer or a benign thyroid nodule (not recorded which). Some clones in this sample may be carry-over from other donors' samples. In DNA, the CDR3 is TGTGCCAGCAGTTCGGACCGGCGGGGCACCGGGGAGCTGTTTTTT. Encoded protein: CASSSDRRGTGELFF.